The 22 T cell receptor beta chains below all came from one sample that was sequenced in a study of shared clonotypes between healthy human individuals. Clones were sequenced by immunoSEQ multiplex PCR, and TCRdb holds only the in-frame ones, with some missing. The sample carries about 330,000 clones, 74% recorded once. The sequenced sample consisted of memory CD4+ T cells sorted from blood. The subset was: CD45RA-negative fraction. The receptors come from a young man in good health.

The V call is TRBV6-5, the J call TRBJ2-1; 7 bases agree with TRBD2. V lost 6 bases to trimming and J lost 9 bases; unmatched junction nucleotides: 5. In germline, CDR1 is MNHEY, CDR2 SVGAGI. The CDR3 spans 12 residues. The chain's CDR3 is CASSLGGSEQFF. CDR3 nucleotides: TGTGCCAGCAGCTTGGGGGGGTCTGAGCAGTTCTTC.

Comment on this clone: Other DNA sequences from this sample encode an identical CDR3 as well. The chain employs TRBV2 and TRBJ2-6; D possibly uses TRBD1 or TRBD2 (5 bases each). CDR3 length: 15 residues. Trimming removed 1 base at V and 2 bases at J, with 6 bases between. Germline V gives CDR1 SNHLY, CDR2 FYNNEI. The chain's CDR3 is CASSEGGTGANVLTF. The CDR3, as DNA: TGTGCCAGCAGTGAAGGGGGGACTGGGGCCAACGTCCTGACTTTC. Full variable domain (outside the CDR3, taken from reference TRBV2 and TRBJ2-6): EPEVTQTPSHQVTQMGQEVILRCVPISNHLYFYWYRQILGQKVEFLVSFYNNEISEKSEIFDDQFSVERPDGSNFTLKIRSTKLEDSAMYFCASSEGGTGANVLTFGAGSRLTVL.

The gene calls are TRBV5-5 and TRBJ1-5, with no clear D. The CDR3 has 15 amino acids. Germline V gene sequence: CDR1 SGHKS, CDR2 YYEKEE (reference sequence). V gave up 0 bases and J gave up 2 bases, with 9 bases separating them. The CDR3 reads CASSLGYLGNQPQHF. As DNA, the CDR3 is TGTGCCAGCAGCTTGGGGTATTTGGGCAATCAGCCCCAGCATTTT.

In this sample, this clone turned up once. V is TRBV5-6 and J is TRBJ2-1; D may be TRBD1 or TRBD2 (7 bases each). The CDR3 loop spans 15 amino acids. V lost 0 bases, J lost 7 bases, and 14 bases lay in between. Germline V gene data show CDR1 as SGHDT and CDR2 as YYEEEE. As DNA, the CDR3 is TGTGCCAGCAGCTTGGGGCTAGCGGACAGGAATGAGCAGTTCTTC. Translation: CASSLGLADRNEQFF.

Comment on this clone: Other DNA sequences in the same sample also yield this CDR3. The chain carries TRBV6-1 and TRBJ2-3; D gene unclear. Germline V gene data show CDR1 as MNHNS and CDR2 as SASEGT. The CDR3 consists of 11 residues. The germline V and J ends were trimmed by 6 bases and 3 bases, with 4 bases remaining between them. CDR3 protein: CASRLTDTQYF. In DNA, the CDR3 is TGTGCCAGCAGGCTAACAGATACGCAGTATTTT.

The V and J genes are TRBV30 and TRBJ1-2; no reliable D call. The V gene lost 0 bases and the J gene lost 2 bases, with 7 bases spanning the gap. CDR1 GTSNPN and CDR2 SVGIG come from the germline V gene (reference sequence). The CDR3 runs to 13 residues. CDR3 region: CAWSVNKNYGYTF. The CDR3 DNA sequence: TGTGCCTGGAGTGTAAACAAGAACTATGGCTACACCTTC.

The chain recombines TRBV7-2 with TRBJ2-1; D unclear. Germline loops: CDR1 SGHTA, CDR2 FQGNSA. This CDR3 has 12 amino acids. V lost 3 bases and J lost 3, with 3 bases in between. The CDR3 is CASSFNYNEQFF. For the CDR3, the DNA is TGTGCCAGCAGCTTCAACTACAATGAGCAGTTCTTC.

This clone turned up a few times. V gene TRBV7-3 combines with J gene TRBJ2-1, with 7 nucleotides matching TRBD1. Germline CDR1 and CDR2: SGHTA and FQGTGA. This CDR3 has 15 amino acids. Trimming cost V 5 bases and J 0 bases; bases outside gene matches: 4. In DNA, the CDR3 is TGTGCCAGCAGCGGGGGACAGAGCTCCTACAATGAGCAGTTCTTC. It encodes CASSGGQSSYNEQFF.

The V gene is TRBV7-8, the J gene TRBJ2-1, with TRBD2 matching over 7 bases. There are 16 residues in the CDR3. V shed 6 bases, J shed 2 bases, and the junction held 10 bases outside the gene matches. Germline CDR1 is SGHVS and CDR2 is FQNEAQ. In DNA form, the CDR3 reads TGTGCCAGCAGGAACCAGCGGGGAGGGACCTACAATGAGCAGTTCTTC. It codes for CASRNQRGGTYNEQFF.

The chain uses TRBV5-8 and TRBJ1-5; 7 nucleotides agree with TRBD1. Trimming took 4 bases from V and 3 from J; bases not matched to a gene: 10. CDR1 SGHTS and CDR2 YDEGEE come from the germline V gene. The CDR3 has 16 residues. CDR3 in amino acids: CASSMYTGENNQPQHF. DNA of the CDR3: TGTGCCAGCAGCATGTACACAGGGGAAAACAATCAGCCCCAGCATTTT.

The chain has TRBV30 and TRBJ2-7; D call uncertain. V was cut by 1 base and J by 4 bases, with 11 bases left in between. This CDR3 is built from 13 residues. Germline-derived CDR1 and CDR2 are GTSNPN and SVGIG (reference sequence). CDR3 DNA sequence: TGTGCCTGGAGTGGCCAGGCTGGGTACGAGCAGTACTTC. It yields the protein CAWSGQAGYEQYF.

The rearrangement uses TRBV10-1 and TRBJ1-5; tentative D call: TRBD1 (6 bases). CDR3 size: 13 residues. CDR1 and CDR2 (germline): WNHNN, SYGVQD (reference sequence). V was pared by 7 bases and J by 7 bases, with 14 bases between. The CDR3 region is CASTNRARQPQHF. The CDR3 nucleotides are TGCGCCAGCACCAACAGGGCTAGGCAGCCCCAGCATTTT.

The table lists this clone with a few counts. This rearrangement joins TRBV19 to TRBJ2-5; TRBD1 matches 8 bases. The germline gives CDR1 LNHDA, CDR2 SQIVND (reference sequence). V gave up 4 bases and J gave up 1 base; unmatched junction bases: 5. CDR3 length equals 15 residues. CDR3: CASSTGGIRQETQYF. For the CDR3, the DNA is TGTGCCAGTAGTACAGGGGGCATTCGCCAAGAGACCCAGTACTTC.

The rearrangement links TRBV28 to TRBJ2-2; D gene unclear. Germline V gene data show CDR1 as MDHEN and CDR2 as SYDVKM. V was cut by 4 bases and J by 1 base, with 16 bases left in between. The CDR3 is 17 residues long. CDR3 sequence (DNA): TGTGCCAGCAGTTCCCCACCACTCGGCGGGAACACCGGGGAGCTGTTTTTT. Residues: CASSSPPLGGNTGELFF.

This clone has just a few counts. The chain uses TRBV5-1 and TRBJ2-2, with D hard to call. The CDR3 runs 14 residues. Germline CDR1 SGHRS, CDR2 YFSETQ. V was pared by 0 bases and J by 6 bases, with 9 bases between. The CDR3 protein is CASSLGDKSGELFF. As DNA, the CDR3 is TGCGCCAGCAGCTTGGGGGATAAATCCGGGGAGCTGTTTTTT.

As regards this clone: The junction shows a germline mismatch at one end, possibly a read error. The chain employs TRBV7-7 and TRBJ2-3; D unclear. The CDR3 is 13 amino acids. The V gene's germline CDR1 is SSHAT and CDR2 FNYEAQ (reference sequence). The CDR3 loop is CASSLARLDTQYF. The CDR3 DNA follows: TGTGCTAGCAGCTTAGCACGGCTAGATACGCAGTATTTT.

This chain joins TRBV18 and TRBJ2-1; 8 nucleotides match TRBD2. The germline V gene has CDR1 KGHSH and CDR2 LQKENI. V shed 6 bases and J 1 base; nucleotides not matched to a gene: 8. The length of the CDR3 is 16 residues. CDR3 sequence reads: CASSPLERGSYNEQFF. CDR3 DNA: TGTGCCAGCTCCCCCTTGGAGCGGGGGTCCTACAATGAGCAGTTCTTC.

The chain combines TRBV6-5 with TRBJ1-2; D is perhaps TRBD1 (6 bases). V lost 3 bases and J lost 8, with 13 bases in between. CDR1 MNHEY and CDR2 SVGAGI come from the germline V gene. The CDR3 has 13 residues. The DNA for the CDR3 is TGTGCCAGCAGTTATGGGGGCGAGCGAGGCTACACCTTC. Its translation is CASSYGGERGYTF.

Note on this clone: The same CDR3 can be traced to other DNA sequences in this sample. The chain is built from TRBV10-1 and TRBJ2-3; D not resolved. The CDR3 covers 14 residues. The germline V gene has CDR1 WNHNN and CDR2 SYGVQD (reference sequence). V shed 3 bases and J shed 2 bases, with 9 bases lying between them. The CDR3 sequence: CASSESQSTDTQYF. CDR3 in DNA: TGCGCCAGCAGTGAAAGCCAATCCACAGATACGCAGTATTTT.

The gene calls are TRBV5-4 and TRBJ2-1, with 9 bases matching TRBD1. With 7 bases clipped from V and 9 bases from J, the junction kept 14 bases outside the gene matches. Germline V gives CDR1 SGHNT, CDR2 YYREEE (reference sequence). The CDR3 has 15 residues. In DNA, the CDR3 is TGTGCCAGCCGCCGGACAGGGGAAAATAAGGGTGAGCAGTTCTTC. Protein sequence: CASRRTGENKGEQFF.

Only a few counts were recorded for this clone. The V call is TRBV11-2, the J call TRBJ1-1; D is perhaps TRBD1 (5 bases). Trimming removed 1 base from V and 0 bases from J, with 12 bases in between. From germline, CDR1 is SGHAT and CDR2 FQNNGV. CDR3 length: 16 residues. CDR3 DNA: TGTGCCAGCAGCTTAGTAATGGGGGTAGTGAACACTGAAGCTTTCTTT. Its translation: CASSLVMGVVNTEAFF.

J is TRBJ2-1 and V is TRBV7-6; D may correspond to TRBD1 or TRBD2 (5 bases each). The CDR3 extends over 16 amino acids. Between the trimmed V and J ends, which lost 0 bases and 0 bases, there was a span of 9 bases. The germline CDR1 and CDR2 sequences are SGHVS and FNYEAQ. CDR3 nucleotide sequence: TGTGCCAGCAGCTTAGCCCCAGGGACCTCCTACAATGAGCAGTTCTTC. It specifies CASSLAPGTSYNEQFF.